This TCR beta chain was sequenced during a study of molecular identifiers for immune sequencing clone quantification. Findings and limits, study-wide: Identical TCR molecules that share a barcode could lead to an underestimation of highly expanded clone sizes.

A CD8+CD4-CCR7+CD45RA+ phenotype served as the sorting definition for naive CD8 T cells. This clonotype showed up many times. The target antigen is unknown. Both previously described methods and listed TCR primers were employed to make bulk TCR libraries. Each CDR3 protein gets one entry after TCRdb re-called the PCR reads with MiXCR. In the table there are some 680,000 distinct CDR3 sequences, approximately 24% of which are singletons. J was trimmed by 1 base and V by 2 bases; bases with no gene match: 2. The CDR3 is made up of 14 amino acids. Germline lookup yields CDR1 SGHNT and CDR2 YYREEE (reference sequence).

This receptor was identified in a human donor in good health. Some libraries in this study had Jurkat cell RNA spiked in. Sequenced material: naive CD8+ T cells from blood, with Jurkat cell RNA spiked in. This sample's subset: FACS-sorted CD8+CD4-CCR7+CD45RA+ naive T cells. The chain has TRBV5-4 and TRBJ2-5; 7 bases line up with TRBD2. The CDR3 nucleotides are TGTGCCAGCAGCTTAGGACTAGGCCAAGAGACCCAGTACTTC. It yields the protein CASSLGLGQETQYF.